This T cell receptor beta chain was identified in a study of blood T cells in healthy people across ages. Through a sample-barcoded 5' primer and a J-beta primer mix, a second PCR was run for roughly 6 to 11 cycles. Researchers report that each sample yielded at least 2.5 million CDR3-containing paired-end reads. A single record per CDR3 protein comes from TCRdb applying MiXCR to the 5' RACE reads. This table holds approximately 670,000 distinct CDR3 sequences, 40% to 50% found once. This clonotype was counted between two and nine times. The CDR3 runs to 13 residues. CDR1 and CDR2 (germline): DFQATT, SNEGSKA (reference sequence). With 5 bases removed from V and 4 bases from J, the gap between germline ends came to 14 bases. Each donor gave 9.5 to 10 milliliters of peripheral blood. Researchers report isolating at least 7 million PBMCs per sample.

The rearrangement links TRBV20-1 to TRBJ2-5, with a possible D match to TRBD2 (6 bases). The sequence was collected from an older man in good health. What was sequenced was blood. As DNA, the CDR3 is TGCAGTGCTTTACTAACTAGCACAGAGACCCAGTACTTC. Amino acids: CSALLTSTETQYF.